What follows describes a single T cell receptor beta chain. Its cognate antigen is unknown. The entry originates in a study of T cell responses to AZD1222 COVID-19 vaccine. Study outcomes and limitations: White British ancestry dominated among donors, who included more females, and clonal diversity was possibly underestimated. Researchers took repertoire samples only after the peak T cell response had come. Along spike, vaccine-associated CD4 TCRs were found throughout, with dominance at 160-218 and 743-854. Among AZD1222 vaccinees, only 5 to 7 were seropositive at baseline.

The length of the CDR3 is 15 residues. CDR1 and CDR2 (germline): LNHDA, SQIVND (reference sequence). The V and J ends lost 7 bases and 5 bases, in that order; junction bases with no gene match: 10. The method was immunoSEQ multiplex PCR; TCRdb's version includes in-frame clones alone and lacks a portion of them. The table lists 40,000 to 65,000 clones, around 85% of them singletons. The sequence came from an adult in good health. The source was peripheral blood, collected on day 0 of AZD1222 vaccination. V gene TRBV19 combines with J gene TRBJ2-3; TRBD2 matches at 9 bases. The CDR3 nucleotides read TGTGCCAGTAATCCACGCGGGAGGGCTGGAGATACGCAGTATTTT. As protein: CASNPRGRAGDTQYF.